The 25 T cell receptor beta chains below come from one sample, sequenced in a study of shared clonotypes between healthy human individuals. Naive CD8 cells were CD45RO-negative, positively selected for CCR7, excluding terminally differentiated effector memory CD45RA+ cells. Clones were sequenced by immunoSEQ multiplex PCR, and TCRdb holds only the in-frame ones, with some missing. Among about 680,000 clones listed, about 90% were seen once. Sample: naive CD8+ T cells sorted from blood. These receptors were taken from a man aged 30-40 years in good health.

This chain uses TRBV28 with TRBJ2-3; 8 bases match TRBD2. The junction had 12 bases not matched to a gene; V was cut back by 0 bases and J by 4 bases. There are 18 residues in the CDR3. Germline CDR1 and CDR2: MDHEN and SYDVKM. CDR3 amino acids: CASSLWRGSAGGPDTQYF. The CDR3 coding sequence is TGTGCCAGCAGTTTATGGAGGGGCTCGGCGGGAGGCCCAGATACGCAGTATTTT.

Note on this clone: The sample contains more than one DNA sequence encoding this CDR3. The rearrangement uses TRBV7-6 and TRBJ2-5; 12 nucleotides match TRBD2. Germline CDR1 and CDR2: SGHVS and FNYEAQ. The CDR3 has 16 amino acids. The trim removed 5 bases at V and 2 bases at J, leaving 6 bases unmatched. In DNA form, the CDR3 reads TGTGCCAGCAGCCCTAGACTAGCGGGAGATCAAGAGACCCAGTACTTC. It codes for CASSPRLAGDQETQYF.

The CDR3 reads CASSRLAGRDEQFF. The CDR3 DNA reads as TGTGCCAGCAGCCGACTAGCGGGAAGGGATGAGCAGTTCTTC. This rearrangement joins TRBV14 to TRBJ2-1; 11 bases agree with TRBD2. The V and J ends lost 4 bases and 8 bases, in that order; junction bases with no gene match: 4. The CDR3 is 14 amino acids. Germline V CDR1 and CDR2: SGHDN, FVKESK.

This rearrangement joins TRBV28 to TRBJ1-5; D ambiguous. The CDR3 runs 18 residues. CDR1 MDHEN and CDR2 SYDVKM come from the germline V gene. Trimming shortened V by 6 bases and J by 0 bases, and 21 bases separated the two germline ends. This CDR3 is CASRKKPGAVYSNQPQHF. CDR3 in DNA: TGTGCCAGCAGGAAGAAACCAGGTGCAGTTTATAGCAATCAGCCCCAGCATTTT.

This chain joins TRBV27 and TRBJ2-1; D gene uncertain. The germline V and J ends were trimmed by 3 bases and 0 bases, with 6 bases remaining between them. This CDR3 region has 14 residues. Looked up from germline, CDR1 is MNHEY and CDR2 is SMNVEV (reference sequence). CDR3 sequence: CASSFSSSYNEQFF. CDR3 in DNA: TGTGCCAGCAGTTTTTCCAGCTCCTACAATGAGCAGTTCTTC.

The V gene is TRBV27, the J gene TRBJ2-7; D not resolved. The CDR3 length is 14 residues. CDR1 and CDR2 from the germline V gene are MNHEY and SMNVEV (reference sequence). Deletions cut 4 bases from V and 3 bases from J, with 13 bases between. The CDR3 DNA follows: TGTGCCAGCAGTTCGTATACAGTGGACTACGAGCAGTACTTC. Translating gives CASSSYTVDYEQYF.

In DNA, the CDR3 is TGTGCCAGCACTGAGAGGGGTAGCAATCAGCCCCAGCATTTT. Translation: CASTERGSNQPQHF. The chain has TRBV28 and TRBJ1-5, with TRBD1 as a possible D gene (5 bases). The CDR3 covers 14 residues. V shed 7 bases and J shed 0 bases, with 10 bases lying between them. Per the germline V gene, CDR1 is MDHEN and CDR2 is SYDVKM.

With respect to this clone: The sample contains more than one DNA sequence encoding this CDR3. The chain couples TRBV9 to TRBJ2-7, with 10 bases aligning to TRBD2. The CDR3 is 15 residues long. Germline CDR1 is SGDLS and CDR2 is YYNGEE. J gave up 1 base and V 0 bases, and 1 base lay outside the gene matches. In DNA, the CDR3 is TGTGCCAGCAGCGTAGGGACTAGCGGTTCCTACGAGCAGTACTTC. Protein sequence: CASSVGTSGSYEQYF.

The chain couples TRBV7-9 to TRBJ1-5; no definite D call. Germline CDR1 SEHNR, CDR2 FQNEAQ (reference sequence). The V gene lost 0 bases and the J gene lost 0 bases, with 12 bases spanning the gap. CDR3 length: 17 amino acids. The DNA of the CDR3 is TGTGCCAGCAGCTTAGCGAAGGCAGGCCATAGCAATCAGCCCCAGCATTTT. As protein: CASSLAKAGHSNQPQHF. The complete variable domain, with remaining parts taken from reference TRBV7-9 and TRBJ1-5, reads DTGVSQNPRHKITKRGQNVTFRCDPISEHNRLYWYRQTLGQGPEFLTYFQNEAQLEKSRLLSDRFSAERPKGSFSTLEIQRTEQGDSAMYLCASSLAKAGHSNQPQHFGDGTRLSIL.

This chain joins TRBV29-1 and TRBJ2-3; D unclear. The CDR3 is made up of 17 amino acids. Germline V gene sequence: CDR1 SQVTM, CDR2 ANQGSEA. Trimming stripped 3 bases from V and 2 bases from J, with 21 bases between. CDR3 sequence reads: CSVEAAPPPSNTDTQYF. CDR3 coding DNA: TGCAGCGTTGAGGCGGCTCCTCCCCCTTCAAACACAGATACGCAGTATTTT.

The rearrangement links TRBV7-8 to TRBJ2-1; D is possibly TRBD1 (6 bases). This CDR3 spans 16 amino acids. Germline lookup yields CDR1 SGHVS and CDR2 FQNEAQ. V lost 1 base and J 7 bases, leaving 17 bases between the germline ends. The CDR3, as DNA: TGTGCCAGCAGCTTAGGAGGGGGAGCCCCTTTGAATGAGCAGTTCTTC. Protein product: CASSLGGGAPLNEQFF. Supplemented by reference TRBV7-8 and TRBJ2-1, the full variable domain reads GAGVSQSPRYKVAKRGQDVALRCDPISGHVSLFWYQQALGQGPEFLTYFQNEAQLDKSGLPSDRFFAERPEGSVSTLKIQRTQQEDSAVYLCASSLGGGAPLNEQFFGPGTRLTVL.

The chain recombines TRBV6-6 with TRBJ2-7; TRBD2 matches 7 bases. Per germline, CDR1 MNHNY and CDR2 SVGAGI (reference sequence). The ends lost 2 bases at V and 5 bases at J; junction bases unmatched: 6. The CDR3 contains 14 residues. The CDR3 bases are TGTGCCAGCAGTTACGAAAGCGGGATGGACGAGCAGTACTTC. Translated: CASSYESGMDEQYF.

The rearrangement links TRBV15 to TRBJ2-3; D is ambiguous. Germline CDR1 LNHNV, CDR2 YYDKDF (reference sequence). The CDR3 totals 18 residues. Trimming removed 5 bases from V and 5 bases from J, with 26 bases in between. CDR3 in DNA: TGTGCCACCAGCTTCCCATGGGCCCGCGGTGACGGTCTAGATACGCAGTATTTT. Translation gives CATSFPWARGDGLDTQYF.

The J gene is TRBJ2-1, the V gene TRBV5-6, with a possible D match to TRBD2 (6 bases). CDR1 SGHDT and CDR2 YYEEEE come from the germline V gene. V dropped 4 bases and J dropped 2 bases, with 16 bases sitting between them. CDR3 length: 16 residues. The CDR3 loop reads CASSETGGATYNEQFF. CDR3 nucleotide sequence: TGTGCCAGCAGCGAAACAGGCGGGGCCACCTACAATGAGCAGTTCTTC.

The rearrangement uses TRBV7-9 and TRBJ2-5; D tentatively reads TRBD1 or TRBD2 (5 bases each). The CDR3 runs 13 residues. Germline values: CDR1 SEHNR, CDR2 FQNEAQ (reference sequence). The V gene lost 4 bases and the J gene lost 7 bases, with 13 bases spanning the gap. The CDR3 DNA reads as TGTGCCAGCAGCTCTGGGGCGGGCCGGACCCAGTACTTC. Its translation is CASSSGAGRTQYF.

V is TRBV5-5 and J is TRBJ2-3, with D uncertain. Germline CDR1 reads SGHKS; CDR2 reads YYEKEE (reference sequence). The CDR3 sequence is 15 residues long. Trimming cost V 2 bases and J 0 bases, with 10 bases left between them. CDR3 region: CASSFTETSTDTQYF. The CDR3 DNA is TGTGCCAGCAGCTTTACAGAGACTAGCACAGATACGCAGTATTTT.

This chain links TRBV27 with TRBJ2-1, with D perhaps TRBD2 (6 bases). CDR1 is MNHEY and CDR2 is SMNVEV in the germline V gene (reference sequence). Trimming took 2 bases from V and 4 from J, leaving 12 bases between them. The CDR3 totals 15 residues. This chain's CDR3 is CASSLDSGRYNEQFF. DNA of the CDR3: TGTGCCAGCAGTTTAGATAGCGGCAGATACAATGAGCAGTTCTTC.

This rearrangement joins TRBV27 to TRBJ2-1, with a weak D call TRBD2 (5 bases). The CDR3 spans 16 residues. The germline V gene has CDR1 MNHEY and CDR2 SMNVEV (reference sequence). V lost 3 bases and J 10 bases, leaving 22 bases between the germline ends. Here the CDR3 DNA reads TGTGCCAGCAGTTTGGAGTTCGGACGGACTTTTGTGGAGCAGTTCTTC. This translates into CASSLEFGRTFVEQFF.

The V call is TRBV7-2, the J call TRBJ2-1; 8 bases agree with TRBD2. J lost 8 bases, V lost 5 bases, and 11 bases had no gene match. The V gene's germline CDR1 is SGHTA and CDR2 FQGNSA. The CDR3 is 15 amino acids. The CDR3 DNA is TGTGCCAGCAGCCCCGTTACAGCGGGAGAGGATGAGCAGTTCTTC. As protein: CASSPVTAGEDEQFF.

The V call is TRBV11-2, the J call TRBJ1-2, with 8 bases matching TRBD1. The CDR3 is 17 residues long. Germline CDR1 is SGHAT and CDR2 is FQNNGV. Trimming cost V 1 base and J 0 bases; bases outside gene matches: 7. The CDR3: CASSLGDRHRANYGYTF. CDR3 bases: TGTGCCAGCAGCTTAGGGGACAGGCACAGAGCTAACTATGGCTACACCTTC.

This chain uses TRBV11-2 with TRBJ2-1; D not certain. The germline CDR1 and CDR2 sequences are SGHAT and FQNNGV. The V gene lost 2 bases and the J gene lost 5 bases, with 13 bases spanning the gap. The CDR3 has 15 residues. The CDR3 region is CASSLTRLLNNEQFF. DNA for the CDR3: TGTGCCAGCAGCTTAACGAGACTGCTGAACAATGAGCAGTTCTTC. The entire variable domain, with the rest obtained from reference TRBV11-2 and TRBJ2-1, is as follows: EAGVAQSPRYKIIEKRQSVAFWCNPISGHATLYWYQQILGQGPKLLIQFQNNGVVDDSQLPKDRFSAERLKGVDSTLKIQPAKLEDSAVYLCASSLTRLLNNEQFFGPGTRLTVL.

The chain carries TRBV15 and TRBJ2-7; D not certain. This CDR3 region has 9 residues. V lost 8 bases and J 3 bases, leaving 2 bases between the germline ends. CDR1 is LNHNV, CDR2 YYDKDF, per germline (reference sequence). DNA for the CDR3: TGTGCCACCCTCTACGAGCAGTACTTC. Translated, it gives CATLYEQYF.

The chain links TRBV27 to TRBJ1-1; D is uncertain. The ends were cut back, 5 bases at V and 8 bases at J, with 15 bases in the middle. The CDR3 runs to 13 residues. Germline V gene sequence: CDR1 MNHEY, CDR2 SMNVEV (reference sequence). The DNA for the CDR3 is TGTGCCAGCAGTGTGACTCGGAGTGCCGAAGCTTTCTTT. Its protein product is CASSVTRSAEAFF.

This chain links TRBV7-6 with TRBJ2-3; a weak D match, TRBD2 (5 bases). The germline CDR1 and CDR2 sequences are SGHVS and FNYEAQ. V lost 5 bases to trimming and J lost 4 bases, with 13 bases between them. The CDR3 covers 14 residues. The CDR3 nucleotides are TGTGCCAGCAGCCTCTTGGGGAGCTCAGATACGCAGTATTTT. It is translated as CASSLLGSSDTQYF.

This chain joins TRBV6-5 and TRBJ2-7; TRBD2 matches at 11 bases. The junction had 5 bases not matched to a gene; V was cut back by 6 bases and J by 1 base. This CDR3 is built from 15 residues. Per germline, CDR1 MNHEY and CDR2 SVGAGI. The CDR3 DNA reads TGTGCCAGCAGGATCACTAGCGGGAGATCCTACGAGCAGTACTTC. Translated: CASRITSGRSYEQYF.